The 24 T cell receptor beta chains reported below all come from one sample, sequenced in a study of control samples from healthy donors and cancer patients. Sequencing used immunoSEQ multiplex PCR; TCRdb keeps in-frame clones, though not all of them. The table lists more than 150,000 clones, roughly 92% of them singletons, with 0.68% in the top ten. Sequencing input: blood. These receptors all come from a woman in her twenties or thirties in good health.

The V and J genes are TRBV29-1 and TRBJ1-2, with no clear D. V dropped 0 bases and J dropped 3 bases, with 11 bases sitting between them. Germline-derived CDR1 and CDR2 are SQVTM and ANQGSEA. The CDR3 runs 14 residues. The CDR3 region is CSVEDRHSYYGYTF. The CDR3 DNA follows: TGCAGCGTTGAAGATCGGCACAGTTACTATGGCTACACCTTC.

V is TRBV10-3 and J is TRBJ2-1, with TRBD2 as a possible D gene (6 bases). Germline V gene sequence: CDR1 ENHRY, CDR2 SYGVKD. This CDR3 contains 16 residues. V lost 2 bases to trimming and J lost 4 bases, with 15 bases between them. The CDR3 sequence: CAISERGASDYNEQFF. The CDR3 DNA sequence: TGTGCCATCAGTGAGAGAGGGGCTAGCGATTACAATGAGCAGTTCTTC.

The chain links TRBV27 to TRBJ2-7; 12 bases are a match to TRBD1. V lost 8 bases to trimming and J lost 5 bases; unmatched junction nucleotides: 10. Germline CDR1 MNHEY, CDR2 SMNVEV (reference sequence). The CDR3 covers 15 residues. This CDR3 is CASGGPGTGGHEQYF. Here the CDR3 DNA reads TGTGCCAGCGGGGGACCCGGGACAGGGGGCCACGAGCAGTACTTC.

The chain is built from TRBV24-1 and TRBJ2-1; D may be TRBD1 or TRBD2 (5 bases each). The CDR3 has 15 amino acids. Trimming left V 1 base short and J 9 bases short, with 15 bases between. Germline V gene sequence: CDR1 KGHDR, CDR2 SFDVKD. The CDR3 loop is CATSDFSRDRGEQFF. DNA of the CDR3: TGTGCCACCAGTGATTTTTCCCGGGACCGAGGTGAGCAGTTCTTC.

DNA for the CDR3: TGCGCCAGCAGCCAAGTCGGCCAGGGCCCGAACACTGAAGCTTTCTTT. It yields the protein CASSQVGQGPNTEAFF. The chain is built from TRBV4-3 and TRBJ1-1, with a weak D call TRBD1 (5 bases). The CDR3 contains 16 residues. CDR1 is LGHNA and CDR2 is YSLEER in the germline V gene. V shed 1 base and J shed 1 base, with 13 bases lying between them.

The CDR3 nucleotides are TGTGCCAGCAGCTCCCTTACTGATACGCAGTATTTT. Translated, it gives CASSSLTDTQYF. This chain links TRBV9 with TRBJ2-3; the D is unclear. Germline loops: CDR1 SGDLS, CDR2 YYNGEE. V was shortened by 4 bases and J by 6 bases, with 9 bases between the two germline ends. The CDR3 covers 12 residues.

As for this clone: Other DNA sequences in the same sample also yield this CDR3. The V and J genes are TRBV28 and TRBJ1-1, with D perhaps matching TRBD1 (5 bases). CDR1 MDHEN and CDR2 SYDVKM come from the germline V gene. V lost 5 bases to trimming and J lost 4 bases, with 14 bases between them. CDR3 length equals 14 residues. Here the CDR3 reads CASSLTGGGTEAFF. The CDR3 DNA is TGTGCCAGCAGTCTCACTGGGGGGGGCACTGAAGCTTTCTTT.

J is TRBJ1-2 and V is TRBV2; D perhaps matches TRBD1 (5 bases). The CDR3 is made up of 14 amino acids. In germline, CDR1 is SNHLY, CDR2 FYNNEI. V was pared by 11 bases and J by 4 bases, with 20 bases between. The chain's CDR3 is CAGRLGDPLYGYTF. DNA of the CDR3: TGTGCCGGTCGACTAGGGGACCCGCTCTATGGCTACACCTTC.

The gene calls are TRBV2 and TRBJ2-1; D is ambiguous. Germline V gives CDR1 SNHLY, CDR2 FYNNEI. Deletions cut 1 base from V and 6 bases from J, with 4 bases between. This CDR3 contains 12 residues. For the CDR3, the DNA is TGTGCCAGCAGTGAAGGCGTCAATGAGCAGTTCTTC. It translates to CASSEGVNEQFF.

The CDR3 spells CASSPGGEVASGYQETQYF. The CDR3 DNA follows: TGTGCCAGCAGCCCCGGGGGGGAGGTGGCTAGCGGGTACCAAGAGACCCAGTACTTC. The V gene is TRBV7-9, the J gene TRBJ2-5; 8 nucleotides match TRBD2. Losses at the gene ends were 5 bases for V and 0 bases for J; bases not matched to a gene: 17. CDR3 length: 19 residues. Looked up from germline, CDR1 is SEHNR and CDR2 is FQNEAQ (reference sequence). Full variable domain (outside the CDR3, taken from reference TRBV7-9 and TRBJ2-5): DTGVSQNPRHKITKRGQNVTFRCDPISEHNRLYWYRQTLGQGPEFLTYFQNEAQLEKSRLLSDRFSAERPKGSFSTLEIQRTEQGDSAMYLCASSPGGEVASGYQETQYFGPGTRLLVL.

The rearrangement links TRBV12-3 or TRBV12-4 to TRBJ2-2, with D uncertain. The CDR3 loop spans 13 amino acids. Trimming pared 5 bases from V and 2 bases from J, leaving 6 bases between. CDR3 sequence reads: CASSLPNTGELFF. DNA for the CDR3: TGTGCCAGCAGTCTTCCCAACACCGGGGAGCTGTTTTTT.

This clone was observed a single time. The rearrangement links TRBV6-6 to TRBJ2-5; no firm D call. The V gene lost 2 bases and the J gene lost 5 bases, with 6 bases spanning the gap. Germline lookup yields CDR1 MNHNY and CDR2 SVGAGI (reference sequence). This CDR3 contains 12 residues. This CDR3 reads CASSYPWETQYF. CDR3 in DNA: TGTGCCAGCAGTTACCCCTGGGAGACCCAGTACTTC.

The chain joins TRBV4-1 to TRBJ2-7, with 9 bases lining up with TRBD1. CDR1 is MGHRA, CDR2 YSYEKL, per germline. CDR3 length equals 14 residues. J was trimmed by 4 bases and V by 3 bases; bases with no gene match: 4. Here the CDR3 reads CASSQNRGPYEQYF. CDR3 in DNA: TGCGCCAGCAGCCAGAACAGGGGGCCATACGAGCAGTACTTC.

The chain employs TRBV5-6 and TRBJ2-3; D is uncertain. CDR1 is SGHDT, CDR2 YYEEEE, per germline. This CDR3 contains 13 residues. V shed 0 bases and J shed 7 bases, with 9 bases lying between them. CDR3 sequence reads: CASSLVLENTQYF. The CDR3 nucleotides read TGTGCCAGCAGCTTGGTGCTAGAGAATACGCAGTATTTT.

The chain is built from TRBV28 and TRBJ1-5; unclear D gene. The germline gives CDR1 MDHEN, CDR2 SYDVKM. The CDR3 is made up of 14 amino acids. V lost 3 bases and J 0 bases, leaving 6 bases between the germline ends. The CDR3 sequence: CASSFEDSNQPQHF. CDR3 sequence (DNA): TGTGCCAGCAGTTTCGAGGATAGCAATCAGCCCCAGCATTTT.

The chain employs TRBV7-3 and TRBJ2-1; 13 bases align to TRBD2. V shed 4 bases, J shed 7 bases, and the junction held 7 bases outside the gene matches. In germline, CDR1 is SGHTA, CDR2 FQGTGA. The CDR3 totals 16 residues. The CDR3 DNA reads TGTGCCAGCAGCTCCGCCCCGGGACTAGCGGGAAATGAGCAGTTCTTC. Its translation: CASSSAPGLAGNEQFF.

The gene calls are TRBV11-3 and TRBJ2-2, with D perhaps being TRBD1 or TRBD2 (5 bases each). The CDR3 spans 15 residues. Germline V gene lookup returns CDR1 SGHNT and CDR2 YENEEA. Trimming shortened V by 5 bases and J by 1 base, and 11 bases separated the two germline ends. The DNA for the CDR3 is TGTGCCAGCAGCCCCTTGAGGGGGAACACCGGGGAGCTGTTTTTT. This gives the protein CASSPLRGNTGELFF.

This clone was detected only once. The chain couples TRBV9 to TRBJ2-5, with a weak D call TRBD2 (7 bases). The CDR3 has 16 residues. V was pared by 4 bases and J by 1 base, with 17 bases between. Germline V gene data show CDR1 as SGDLS and CDR2 as YYNGEE. CDR3 coding DNA: TGTGCCAGCAGCCCCACCGCGGGGGCAGTCCAAGAGACCCAGTACTTC. Amino acid sequence: CASSPTAGAVQETQYF.

The chain links TRBV19 to TRBJ2-7; TRBD2 matches at 9 bases. Germline loops: CDR1 LNHDA, CDR2 SQIVND (reference sequence). This CDR3 region has 15 residues. Trimming cost V 2 bases and J 1 base; bases outside gene matches: 3. The CDR3 region is CASSILAGTSYEQYF. The CDR3 DNA reads as TGTGCCAGTAGTATACTAGCGGGGACATCCTACGAGCAGTACTTC.

Points on this clone: The same CDR3 is also encoded by other DNA sequences in this sample. The V call is TRBV5-1, the J call TRBJ2-3; 8 nucleotides line up with TRBD2. V lost 1 base and J lost 3; bases outside the gene matches: 1. The CDR3 totals 14 residues. CDR1 SGHRS and CDR2 YFSETQ come from the germline V gene. The CDR3 sequence: CASSLSGSTDTQYF. The CDR3, as DNA: TGCGCCAGCAGCTTGAGCGGGAGTACAGATACGCAGTATTTT.

The genes are TRBV6-5 and TRBJ2-7; possibly TRBD2 for D (6 bases). From germline, CDR1 is MNHEY and CDR2 SVGAGI. This CDR3 is 15 amino acids long. V was trimmed by 0 bases and J by 4 bases, leaving 13 bases between them. The chain's CDR3 is CASSYSTPGVYEQYF. In DNA form, the CDR3 reads TGTGCCAGCAGTTACTCTACGCCGGGAGTATACGAGCAGTACTTC.

The chain is built from TRBV7-2 and TRBJ2-3; the D gene is possibly TRBD2 (5 bases). With 6 bases removed from V and 2 bases from J, the gap between germline ends came to 12 bases. Looked up from germline, CDR1 is SGHTA and CDR2 is FQGNSA. CDR3 length: 14 amino acids. The CDR3 DNA is TGTGCCAGCAGAAGTATTAGCGTCACAGATACGCAGTATTTT. Amino acids: CASRSISVTDTQYF.

The chain combines TRBV10-3 with TRBJ2-5; possible D gene TRBD1, 6 bases. CDR1 and CDR2 from the germline V gene are ENHRY and SYGVKD. Trimming cost V 10 bases and J 5 bases, with 17 bases left between them. The CDR3 contains 13 residues. CDR3 nucleotide sequence: TGTGCCACCGGCGACAGGCCTGGGGAGACCCAGTACTTC. It codes for CATGDRPGETQYF.

V is TRBV2 and J is TRBJ2-5, with D perhaps matching TRBD2 (6 bases). This CDR3 has 15 residues. Germline V gives CDR1 SNHLY, CDR2 FYNNEI. V was trimmed by 3 bases and J by 0 bases, leaving 11 bases between them. CDR3 nucleotides: TGTGCCAGCAGTGATCGGGAGAAGAACCAAGAGACCCAGTACTTC. It yields the protein CASSDREKNQETQYF.